This T cell receptor (beta chain) is drawn from a study of blood T cell repertoires in COVID-19. The wider study: PBMCs, B-cell-depleted T cells, or T cells were the source of the cDNA or gDNA that made up the material.

Seattle's cohort entered during active infection and was followed longitudinally. Original methodology: Cell counts per sample came from amplifying reference gene primers. Generated by immunoSEQ multiplex PCR, the TCRdb table keeps only in-frame clones and is missing some. That table supplies the V and J calls and clone size; D and trimming were determined from the DNA. Among about 480,000 clones listed, roughly 89% were seen once. Germline CDR1 ENHRY, CDR2 SYGVKD. V was clipped by 11 bases and J by 0 bases; unmatched bases: 1. The CDR3 sequence is 11 residues long. The V gene is TRBV10-3, the J gene TRBJ2-7, with 7 positions matching TRBD2. The material sequenced was peripheral blood. The sequence came from a man aged 18 to 35 with COVID-19, enrolled during active disease. This CDR3 reads CAVAGSYEQYF. Here the CDR3 DNA reads TGTGCCGTAGCGGGCTCCTACGAGCAGTACTTC.